These 21 T cell receptor beta chains came from one sample sequenced in a study of T cells in narcolepsy. Method: immunoSEQ multiplex PCR; TCRdb's copy keeps in-frame clones and lacks some. The repertoire has 25,000 to 30,000 clones, 81% of them found once; the top ten carry around 0.99%. The specimen was memory (CD45RA-) CD4+ T cells from blood. These receptors originate from a human donor in good health.

The genes are TRBV9 and TRBJ2-1; a possible D gene is TRBD2 (5 bases). The CDR3 extends over 18 amino acids. Looked up from germline, CDR1 is SGDLS and CDR2 is YYNGEE. The germline V and J ends were trimmed by 4 bases and 3 bases, with 23 bases remaining between them. CDR3 region: CASSTNGLALNYYNEQFF. In nucleotides, the CDR3 is TGTGCCAGCAGCACCAACGGGCTAGCCCTTAACTACTACAATGAGCAGTTCTTC.

The chain carries TRBV7-2 and TRBJ1-5, with D perhaps TRBD1 (6 bases). CDR3 length equals 15 residues. Between the trimmed V and J ends, which lost 1 base and 2 bases, there was a span of 9 bases. The germline V gene encodes CDR1 SGHTA and CDR2 FQGNSA. CDR3 sequence reads: CASSLDSGGNQPQHF. CDR3 nucleotide sequence: TGTGCCAGCAGCTTAGACTCAGGGGGCAATCAGCCCCAGCATTTT.

The chain has TRBV7-2 and TRBJ2-5; D uncertain. CDR1 SGHTA and CDR2 FQGNSA come from the germline V gene. V lost 6 bases and J lost 2, with 7 bases in between. The CDR3 is 12 residues long. This CDR3 reads CASSSQQETQYF. The CDR3 coding sequence is TGTGCCAGCAGTTCCCAACAAGAGACCCAGTACTTC.

This chain connects TRBV18 to TRBJ1-4; possible D gene TRBD1, 5 bases. The germline V gene encodes CDR1 KGHSH and CDR2 LQKENI. This CDR3 has 14 residues. Trimming took 4 bases from V and 8 from J, leaving 14 bases between them. This CDR3 reads CASSRDDYREKLFF. As DNA, the CDR3 is TGTGCCAGCTCACGGGACGATTACAGAGAAAAACTGTTTTTT.

For the CDR3, the DNA is TGCGCCAGCACTCAGACAGGCTCATATCAGCCCCAGCATTTT. This encodes CASTQTGSYQPQHF. V usage is TRBV10-2 and J usage is TRBJ1-5, with D maybe TRBD1 (6 bases). Trimming stripped 7 bases from V and 5 bases from J, with 15 bases between. This CDR3 has 14 residues. CDR1 WSHSY and CDR2 SAAADI come from the germline V gene.

The chain joins TRBV27 to TRBJ2-1; 9 bases align to TRBD2. With 6 bases clipped from V and 3 bases from J, the junction kept 9 bases outside the gene matches. This CDR3 region has 16 residues. Looked up from germline, CDR1 is MNHEY and CDR2 is SMNVEV (reference sequence). The CDR3: CASRRGASGDYNEQFF. Here the CDR3 DNA reads TGTGCCAGCAGGAGGGGGGCTAGCGGGGACTACAATGAGCAGTTCTTC.

DNA for the CDR3: TGTGCCAGCAGTGAAGGAGGGATGAACTATGGCTACACCTTC. Its translation: CASSEGGMNYGYTF. The chain is built from TRBV2 and TRBJ1-2, with no clear D. Trimming took off 1 base at V and 2 bases at J, with 8 bases between the two ends. The CDR3 contains 14 residues. CDR1 is SNHLY and CDR2 is FYNNEI in the germline V gene.

Here the CDR3 reads CASTTGMGYTF. In nucleotides, the CDR3 is TGTGCCAGCACCACGGGGATGGGTTACACCTTC. The rearrangement links TRBV6-6 to TRBJ1-2; D call uncertain. The CDR3 has 11 residues. Germline V gene sequence: CDR1 MNHNY, CDR2 SVGAGI (reference sequence). Trimming took off 7 bases at V and 11 bases at J, with 14 bases between the two ends.

V and J are TRBV27 and TRBJ1-1; weak D call: TRBD1 (6 bases). Germline assignment: CDR1 MNHEY and CDR2 SMNVEV (reference sequence). The CDR3 loop spans 20 amino acids. The V end lost 4 bases, the J end lost 4 bases, and 31 bases lay between the germline ends. CDR3 in DNA: TGTGCCAGCAGTTCTATTTTAGGGTTTACAGGGAGGAGGATGAGCACTGAAGCTTTCTTT. It is translated as CASSSILGFTGRRMSTEAFF.

The V and J genes are TRBV30 and TRBJ1-1, with D unresolved. Germline CDR1 is GTSNPN and CDR2 is SVGIG (reference sequence). Trimming took off 4 bases at V and 0 bases at J, with 12 bases between the two ends. The CDR3 contains 14 residues. CDR3 in amino acids: CAWKVSGMNTEAFF. The CDR3 DNA sequence: TGTGCCTGGAAGGTCTCAGGCATGAACACTGAAGCTTTCTTT.

In DNA, the CDR3 is TGCGCCAGCAGCTTGGACAGGGTCCGAAGTGGTGAAAAACTGTTTTTT. Protein product: CASSLDRVRSGEKLFF. The chain carries TRBV5-1 and TRBJ1-4; D perhaps matches TRBD1 (6 bases). Germline V gene sequence: CDR1 SGHRS, CDR2 YFSETQ. The length of the CDR3 is 16 residues. V was cut by 0 bases and J by 7 bases, with 16 bases left in between. The full variable domain, rest sourced from reference TRBV5-1 and TRBJ1-4, is KAGVTQTPRYLIKTRGQQVTLSCSPISGHRSVSWYQQTPGQGLQFLFEYFSETQRNKGNFPGRFSGRQFSNSRSEMNVSTLELGDSALYLCASSLDRVRSGEKLFFGSGTQLSVL.

In DNA, the CDR3 is TGTGCCTGGAGGAACCTCGAGCAGGGAGACGAGCAGTACTTC. It yields the protein CAWRNLEQGDEQYF. V usage is TRBV30 and J usage is TRBJ2-7; the D call may be TRBD1 or TRBD2 (5 bases each). The CDR3 totals 14 residues. V was clipped by 3 bases and J by 5 bases, with 17 bases between them. CDR1 GTSNPN and CDR2 SVGIG come from the germline V gene (reference sequence).

The rearrangement joins TRBV7-4 to TRBJ2-7; D might be TRBD2 (5 bases). Germline assignment: CDR1 SGHVT and CDR2 SQSDAQ. The V end was cut by 3 bases, the J end by 2 bases, with 8 bases between. The CDR3 sequence is 13 residues long. The CDR3, as DNA: TGTGCCAGCAGCTTCGGGAATCCCTACGAGCAGTACTTC. The encoded protein is CASSFGNPYEQYF. Full variable domain (rest looked up from reference TRBV7-4 and TRBJ2-7): GAGVSQSPRYKVAKRGRDVALRCDSISGHVTLYWYRQTLGQGSEVLTYSQSDAQRDKSGRPSGRFSAERPERSVSTLKIQRTEQGDSAVYLCASSFGNPYEQYFGPGTRLTVT.

The rearrangement uses TRBV12-5 and TRBJ1-3; D unclear. The CDR3 is 14 residues long. The germline V gene has CDR1 LGHNT and CDR2 FRNRAP. Trimming pared 6 bases from V and 0 bases from J, leaving 9 bases between. The CDR3 nucleotides are TGTGCTAGTGGAGGCAGGAACTCTGGAAACACCATATATTTT. It is translated as CASGGRNSGNTIYF.

V gene TRBV30 combines with J gene TRBJ1-2; 9 nucleotides agree with TRBD1. The length of the CDR3 is 16 residues. Germline V gene data show CDR1 as GTSNPN and CDR2 as SVGIG (reference sequence). Trimming removed 4 bases from V and 4 bases from J; junction bases left unmatched: 13. The CDR3 DNA reads TGTGCCTGGAACCCCACGGGGACAGGGCTTATCTATGGCTACACCTTC. Residues: CAWNPTGTGLIYGYTF.

The chain uses TRBV7-2 and TRBJ2-1; D is perhaps TRBD1 or TRBD2 (6 bases each). The V end lost 1 base, the J end lost 12 bases, and 7 bases lay between the germline ends. Germline-derived CDR1 and CDR2 are SGHTA and FQGNSA. The CDR3 covers 11 residues. The CDR3 spells CASSLGGAQFF. The CDR3 region has the DNA TGTGCCAGCAGCTTAGGGGGGGCGCAGTTCTTC.

The genes are TRBV18 and TRBJ2-5; TRBD1 matches at 7 bases. The DNA end is more similar to TRBJ2-7, so the J call may be wrong. Germline CDR1 KGHSH, CDR2 LQKENI. CDR3 length: 14 residues. The CDR3 loop reads CASSPTGQTYEQYF. The CDR3 DNA reads TGTGCCAGCTCACCCACGGGACAGACCTACGAGCAGTACTTC.

The rearrangement uses TRBV7-2 and TRBJ2-1; D ambiguous. V lost 3 bases, J lost 15 bases, and 18 bases lay in between. Germline CDR1 SGHTA, CDR2 FQGNSA. The CDR3 runs 13 residues. Here the CDR3 DNA reads TGTGCCAGCAGCTTGCCCCAAGACGTAAAGCGGTTCTTC. It codes for CASSLPQDVKRFF.

This clone was found a few times. The chain has TRBV28 and TRBJ1-2; D is unclear. Per germline, CDR1 MDHEN and CDR2 SYDVKM. V was trimmed by 7 bases and J by 8 bases, leaving 14 bases between them. This CDR3 region has 12 residues. The CDR3 reads CASNNRGPGYTF. DNA of the CDR3: TGTGCCAGCAACAATAGAGGCCCAGGCTACACCTTC.

The rearrangement links TRBV27 to TRBJ2-7; TRBD1 matches at 11 bases. This CDR3 spans 15 amino acids. Germline CDR1 reads MNHEY; CDR2 reads SMNVEV (reference sequence). The V and J ends lost 0 bases and 7 bases, in that order; junction bases with no gene match: 5. The CDR3 loop is CASSLSPGTGGEQYF. The CDR3 bases are TGTGCCAGCAGTTTATCCCCCGGGACAGGGGGGGAGCAGTACTTC.

This chain uses TRBV7-8 with TRBJ2-5; 7 nucleotides match TRBD1. The CDR3 is 13 amino acids. J lost 4 bases, V lost 2 bases, and 1 base had no gene match. Germline-derived CDR1 and CDR2 are SGHVS and FQNEAQ. CDR3 in DNA: TGTGCCAGCAGCTTAAGGGGGCGAGAGACCCAGTACTTC. This sequence encodes CASSLRGRETQYF.